Sequencing of this T cell receptor beta chain was carried out in a study of T cell responses to AZD1222 COVID-19 vaccine. Between the trimmed V and J ends, which lost 7 bases and 7 bases, there was a span of 11 bases. The CDR3 length is 12 residues. In germline, CDR1 is SEHNR, CDR2 FQNEAQ (reference sequence). TCRdb's table, derived via immunoSEQ multiplex PCR, lists solely in-frame clones and lacks some. Of some 96,000 clones listed, around 90% are singletons. The receptor was isolated from an adult in good health. The sample was peripheral blood, taken on day 0 of AZD1222 vaccination. The chain uses TRBV7-9 and TRBJ2-1; possibly TRBD1 for D (6 bases). The DNA of the CDR3 is TGTGCCAGCACCCACGGACAGAATGAGCAGTTCTTC. This translates into CASTHGQNEQFF.